This T cell receptor (beta chain) was sequenced for a study of T-cell reconstitution after alpha-beta-depleted transplantation in children (dated by TCRdb to about 2016). About the investigation overall: The study quantitatively tracked T-cell immune reconstitution after TCRalphabeta/CD19-depleted allogeneic hematopoietic cell transplantation in children using TCR repertoire profiling.

This clonotype was detected many times. The antigen this receptor binds is unknown. The sample holds no much larger clone one base away, and base qualities are not on file. Libraries came from PCR. The sample was run on an Illumina HiSeq 2500. TCR libraries were prepared with molecular barcoding, using unique molecular identifiers to normalize TCRbeta repertoire quantification. TCRdb cleaned the public reads at Q25 with fastp, built clones with MiXCR and kept in-frame beta chains. Here each entry gathers all rows of one CDR3 protein and keeps the most common genes and DNA. The sample data list roughly 120,000 distinct CDR3 sequences, and about a tenth of these were observed just once. In total, the top ten clones hold around 8.2% of the sample. The trim is 6 bases for V and 7 bases for J, with a gap of 16 bases between the germline ends. The CDR3 runs 13 amino acids, cysteine and phenylalanine included. Only the CDR3 part of the read is kept: 39 bases, read in frame from the first base. Reading the germline V gene (reference sequence) gives CDR1 DFQATT and CDR2 SNEGSKA.

This receptor was taken from a human donor who donated a stem cell graft to a child with acute lymphoblastic leukemia. The chain uses TRBV20-1 and TRBJ2-1; the D match is possibly TRBD1 or TRBD2, with 5 bases aligned in each. The sequenced sample was PBMCs from the stem cell graft donor, obtained from the stem cell graft. Here the CDR3 is given as CSALGQAENEQFF. At the DNA level, the sequence is TGCAGTGCCCTAGGACAAGCGGAGAATGAGCAGTTCTTC.